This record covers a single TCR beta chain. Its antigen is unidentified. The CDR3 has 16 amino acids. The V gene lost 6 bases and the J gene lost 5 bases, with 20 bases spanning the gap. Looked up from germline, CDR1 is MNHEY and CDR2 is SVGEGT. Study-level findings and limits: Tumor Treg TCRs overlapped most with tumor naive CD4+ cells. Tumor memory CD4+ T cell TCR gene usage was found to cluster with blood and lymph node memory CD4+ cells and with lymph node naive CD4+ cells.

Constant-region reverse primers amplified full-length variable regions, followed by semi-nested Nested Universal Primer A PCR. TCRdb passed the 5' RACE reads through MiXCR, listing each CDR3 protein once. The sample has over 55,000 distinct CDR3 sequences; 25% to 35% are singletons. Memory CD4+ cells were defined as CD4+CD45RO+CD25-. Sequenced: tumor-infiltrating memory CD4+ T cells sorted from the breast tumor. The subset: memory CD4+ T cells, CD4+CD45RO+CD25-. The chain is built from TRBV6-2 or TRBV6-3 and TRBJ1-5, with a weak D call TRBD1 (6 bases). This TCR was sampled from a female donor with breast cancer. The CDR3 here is CASSSSTRDIYQPQHF. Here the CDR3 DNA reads TGTGCCAGCAGCTCATCGACCCGGGACATTTATCAGCCCCAGCATTTT.